The clone carrying this T cell receptor (beta chain) was detected only once. Generated by immunoSEQ multiplex PCR, the TCRdb table keeps only in-frame clones and is missing some. The table includes hundreds of thousands of clones, just under 90% detected once. The data belong to a study of blood T cell repertoires in COVID-19. Sequencing was performed on PBMCs or T cells enriched from blood (not recorded which). The sequence derives from a man younger than 45 who had recovered from COVID-19.

CDR3 region: CASSEGSLAEEQFF. For the CDR3, the DNA is TGTGCCAGCAGTGAGGGGAGCCTAGCGGAAGAGCAGTTCTTC. V and J are TRBV2 and TRBJ2-1, with 7 bases that match TRBD2. The V gene end was trimmed by 3 bases and the J gene end by 10 bases; junction bases not matched to a gene: 9. Germline V lookup: CDR1 SNHLY, CDR2 FYNNEI. The CDR3 runs to 14 residues.